The rows below give T cell receptor beta chains drawn from one sample of a study of T cell repertoires in cytomegalovirus infection. Using its own MiXCR run on the reads, TCRdb lists one record per CDR3 protein. The sample has some 680,000 distinct CDR3 sequences, less than 40% seen once. Source material: PBMCs. The receptors here all came from a human donor in good health (CMV status not recorded). Some clones in this sample may be carry-over from other donors' samples. The CDR3 runs from the conserved cysteine through the conserved F or W. Each record gives: J gene, D gene, clone size, V gene, CDR3 protein, CDR3 DNA. The D gene is left open where the match is weak. Size is omitted from some rows. Given values are once, few, many or a class for expanded clones.

>TRBJ2-2|TRBD2|few|TRBV11-2
CASSLKRRAGGPFGELFF
TGTGCCAGCAGCTTAAAGCGGCGGGCGGGAGGGCCTTTCGGGGAGCTGTTTTTT
>TRBJ2-5|TRBD1|many|TRBV28
CASSLTGVPETQYF
TGTGCCAGCAGTTTGACAGGGGTCCCAGAGACCCAGTACTTC
>TRBJ2-1|TRBD2|.|TRBV7-3
CASSSPTAGASPEQFF
TGTGCCAGCAGCTCACCAACAGCGGGGGCCTCCCCTGAGCAGTTCTTC
>TRBJ1-3|.|.|TRBV10-3
CAISESAGNTIYF
TGTGCCATCAGTGAGTCGGCTGGAAACACCATATATTTT
>TRBJ1-2|.|many|TRBV7-9
CASTSGGYGYTF
TGTGCCAGCACCTCAGGTGGCTATGGCTACACCTTC
>TRBJ2-1|TRBD1|.|TRBV11-2
CASSKGQGLNEQFF
TGTGCCAGCAGCAAAGGACAGGGTTTGAATGAGCAGTTCTTC
>TRBJ2-2|.|once|TRBV6-1
CASTRTIGASGELFF
TGTGCCAGCACTAGGACTATTGGCGCCTCCGGGGAGCTGTTTTTT
>TRBJ2-5|.|many|TRBV7-6
CASSKSPRVSETQYF
TGTGCCAGCAGCAAAAGCCCCAGGGTCTCCGAGACCCAGTACTTC
>TRBJ1-4|.|few|TRBV7-2
CASSFIPEPEEKLFF
TGTGCCAGCAGCTTCATACCCGAGCCGGAGGAAAAACTGTTTTTT
>TRBJ2-7|TRBD2|few|TRBV7-9
CASSSPTSGSYEQYF
TGTGCCAGCAGCTCCCCCACTAGCGGGAGCTACGAGCAGTACTTC
>TRBJ2-1|.|few|TRBV29-1
CSVAHLNEQFF
TGCAGCGTTGCACACTTGAATGAGCAGTTCTTC
>TRBJ2-5|TRBD2|many|TRBV7-8
CASSAGLAGTRYQETQYF
TGTGCCAGCAGCGCCGGACTAGCGGGGACTAGGTACCAAGAGACCCAGTACTTC
>TRBJ2-7|.|.|TRBV4-2
CASSQARVDEQYF
TGTGCCAGCAGCCAAGCCAGGGTGGACGAGCAGTACTTC
>TRBJ1-6|.|few|TRBV4-2
CASSQEAGVGSPLHF
TGTGCCAGCAGCCAAGAGGCAGGGGTGGGTTCACCCCTCCACTTT
>TRBJ1-5|.|many|TRBV28
CASNIRPQHF
TGTGCCAGCAATATCAGGCCCCAGCATTTT
>TRBJ1-4|TRBD1|few|TRBV4-1
CASSQLIQGAANEKLFF
TGCGCCAGCAGCCAACTGATCCAGGGGGCGGCTAATGAAAAACTGTTTTTT
>TRBJ1-2|TRBD1|.|TRBV20-1
CKTSTGQGNYGYTF
TGCAAAACCTCCACCGGACAGGGGAATTATGGCTACACCTTC
>TRBJ2-1|.|.|TRBV5-1
CASSLSTRTLPYNEQFF
TGCGCCAGCAGCTTGAGTACTCGAACCCTCCCCTACAATGAGCAGTTCTTC
>TRBJ1-1|.|few|TRBV28
CASAHTVGTEAFF
TGTGCCTCAGCACACACAGTCGGCACTGAAGCTTTCTTT
>TRBJ1-3|TRBD1|few|TRBV15
CATSDRGLGAGNTIYF
TGTGCCACCAGCGACAGGGGGCTTGGTGCTGGAAACACCATATATTTT
>TRBJ1-1|.|few|TRBV12-3/TRBV12-4
CASKLQGPTEAFF
TGTGCCAGCAAACTTCAGGGACCGACTGAAGCTTTCTTT
>TRBJ2-1|.|few|TRBV10-3
CAISESRLGRNNEQFF
TGTGCCATCAGTGAGTCGAGGTTAGGGAGGAACAATGAGCAGTTCTTC
>TRBJ1-2|.|.|TRBV28
CASSLPTGSYGYTF
TGTGCCAGCAGTTTACCTACAGGAAGCTATGGCTACACCTTC
>TRBJ2-5|TRBD2|few|TRBV7-2
CASSPRTSGGLETQYF
TGTGCCAGCAGCCCTAGGACTAGCGGTGGGTTAGAGACCCAGTACTTC
>TRBJ2-1|TRBD2|.|TRBV20-1
CSASGAGGPSDEQFF
TGCAGTGCTAGCGGCGCGGGAGGGCCTAGCGATGAGCAGTTCTTC
>TRBJ2-1|TRBD2|.|TRBV6-5
CASGSGGTNEQFF
TGTGCCAGCGGGTCGGGAGGTACAAATGAGCAGTTCTTC
>TRBJ1-1|.|many|TRBV7-8
CASSARNPGGTQQNTEAFF
TGTGCCAGCAGCGCCCGCAACCCGGGGGGTACACAGCAGAACACTGAAGCTTTCTTT
>TRBJ2-4|TRBD2|few|TRBV6-2/TRBV6-3
CASSYSTAGGPKDF
TGTGCCAGCAGTTACTCGACGGCGGGGGGGCCGAAAGACTTC
>TRBJ2-1|TRBD1|.|TRBV24-1
CATSEAGGSSWADEQFF
TGTGCCACCAGTGAGGCAGGGGGAAGCTCCTGGGCGGATGAGCAGTTCTTC
>TRBJ2-1|.|.|TRBV5-7
CASSLCYGQGNFYF
TGTGCCAGCAGCTTGTGTTACGGCCAGGGTAATTTTTACTTC
>TRBJ2-7|TRBD2|few|TRBV4-2
CASSPHSGRVGEQYF
TGTGCCAGCAGCCCTCATAGCGGGAGGGTAGGGGAGCAGTACTTC
>TRBJ2-2|TRBD1|few|TRBV19
CASSMDRVPTGELFF
TGTGCCAGTAGTATGGACAGGGTTCCCACCGGGGAGCTGTTTTTT
>TRBJ1-1|.|.|TRBV10-3
CAISESTAAEAFF
TGTGCCATCAGTGAGTCGACGGCCGCTGAAGCTTTCTTT
>TRBJ2-7|TRBD2|.|TRBV10-3
CAITRTSSSYEQYF
TGTGCCATCACCCGGACTAGTTCCTCCTACGAGCAGTACTTC
>TRBJ1-5|TRBD1|.|TRBV7-2
CAISLDGTVGNQPQHF
TGTGCCATCAGCTTAGATGGGACAGTGGGCAATCAGCCCCAGCATTTT
>TRBJ2-1|TRBD2|many|TRBV7-6
CASSPPGTSGSNEQFF
TGTGCCAGCAGCCCTCCCGGGACTAGCGGCTCTAATGAGCAGTTCTTC
>TRBJ2-2|.|few|TRBV11-2
CASSLAGKGPPTGELFF
TGTGCCAGCAGCTTAGCGGGGAAGGGGCCCCCCACCGGGGAGCTGTTTTTT
>TRBJ2-1|TRBD2|.|TRBV6-8
CASSYGVGGPLFNEQFF
TGTGCCAGCAGTTACGGAGTGGGAGGGCCCCTATTCAATGAGCAGTTCTTC
>TRBJ2-7|.|few|TRBV20-1
CSASLTGSYYEQYF
TGCAGTGCTTCACTTACAGGATCCTACTACGAGCAGTACTTC
>TRBJ1-1|TRBD1|many|TRBV19
CASSGQGAEPEAFF
TGTGCCAGTAGCGGACAGGGCGCGGAGCCTGAAGCTTTCTTT
>TRBJ1-1|.|many|TRBV7-2
CASSSYSEAFF
TGTGCCAGCAGCTCATACTCGGAGGCTTTCTTT
>TRBJ2-7|.|.|TRBV6-8
CASSYQGGEPYF
TGTGCCAGCAGTTACCAGGGAGGCGAGCCGTACTTC
>TRBJ1-5|TRBD1|few|TRBV7-2
CASSFSGDRGHDQPQHF
TGTGCCAGCAGCTTTTCTGGGGACAGGGGGCATGATCAGCCCCAGCATTTT
>TRBJ1-1|.|once|TRBV7-3
CASSLVLGAHTEAFF
TGTGCCAGCAGCTTAGTTCTGGGGGCTCACACTGAAGCTTTCTTT
>TRBJ2-1|.|.|TRBV19
CASSILGNEQFF
TGTGCCAGTAGTATTTTGGGCAATGAGCAGTTCTTC
>TRBJ2-5|TRBD2|few|TRBV10-3
CAISPTSGSPQYF
TGTGCCATCAGTCCGACTAGCGGGAGTCCCCAGTACTTC